A selection of T cell receptor beta chains follows, all from one sample in a study of T cell clusters in autoimmune cytopenias. With the multiplex PCR reads reprocessed, TCRdb shows one record per CDR3 protein and no DNA. This table lists some 6,000 distinct CDR3 sequences. The specimen sequenced was peripheral blood. These receptors originate from a human donor with an autoimmune cytopenia or autoimmune hepatitis (not recorded which). The CDR3 runs from the conserved cysteine through the conserved F or W. The size field is filled for only some rows; it gives once, few, many or a size class.

abundance: -
j_gene: TRBJ2-1
v_gene: TRBV7-9
CDR3aa: CASSADRGRQFF

abundance: medium-sized
j_gene: TRBJ1-1
v_gene: TRBV11-3
CDR3aa: CASQSGRMNTEAFF

abundance: -
j_gene: TRBJ1-1
v_gene: TRBV5-6
CDR3aa: CASSTGQAIKNTEAFF

abundance: -
j_gene: TRBJ1-1
v_gene: TRBV18
CDR3aa: CASSRGMNTEAFF

abundance: medium-sized
j_gene: TRBJ1-6
v_gene: TRBV15
CDR3aa: CATSRGLAGEALHF

abundance: -
j_gene: TRBJ1-1
v_gene: TRBV30
CDR3aa: CAWSAHENTEAFF

abundance: medium-sized
j_gene: TRBJ2-6
v_gene: TRBV4-2
CDR3aa: CASSQDNSGANVLTF

abundance: medium-sized
j_gene: TRBJ2-5
v_gene: TRBV5-6
CDR3aa: CASSSPPGAGYQETQYF

abundance: medium-sized
j_gene: TRBJ1-5
v_gene: TRBV30
CDR3aa: CAWTRQEDQPQHF

abundance: medium-sized
j_gene: TRBJ2-5
v_gene: TRBV12-3/TRBV12-4
CDR3aa: CASSPGVGFETQYF

abundance: -
j_gene: TRBJ1-3
v_gene: TRBV6-1
CDR3aa: CASCEPGQGGGNTIYF

abundance: -
j_gene: TRBJ2-7
v_gene: TRBV5-4
CDR3aa: CASSTGAPGEQYF